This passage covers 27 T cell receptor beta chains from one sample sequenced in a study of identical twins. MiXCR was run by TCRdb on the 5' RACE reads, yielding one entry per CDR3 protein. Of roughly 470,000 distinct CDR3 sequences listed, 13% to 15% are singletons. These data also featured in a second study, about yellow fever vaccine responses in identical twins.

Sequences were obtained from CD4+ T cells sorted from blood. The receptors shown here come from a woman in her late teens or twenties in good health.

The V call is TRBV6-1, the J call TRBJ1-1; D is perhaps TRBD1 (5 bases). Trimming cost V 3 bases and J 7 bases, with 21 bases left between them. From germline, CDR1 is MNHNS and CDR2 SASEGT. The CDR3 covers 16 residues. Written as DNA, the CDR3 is TGTGCCAGCAGTGAGCCCACTAGGGGCTTTGACGGTGAAGCTTTCTTT. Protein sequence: CASSEPTRGFDGEAFF.

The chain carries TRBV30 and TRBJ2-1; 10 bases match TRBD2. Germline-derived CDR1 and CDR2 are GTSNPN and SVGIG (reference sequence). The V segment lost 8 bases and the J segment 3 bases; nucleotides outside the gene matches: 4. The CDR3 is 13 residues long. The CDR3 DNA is TGTGCCCGGACTAGCGGCAGCTACAATGAGCAGTTCTTC. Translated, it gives CARTSGSYNEQFF.

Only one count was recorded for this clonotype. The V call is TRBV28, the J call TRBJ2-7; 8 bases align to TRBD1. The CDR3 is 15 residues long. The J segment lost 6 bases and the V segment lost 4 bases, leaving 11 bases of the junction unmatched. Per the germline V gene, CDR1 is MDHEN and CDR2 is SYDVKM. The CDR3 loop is CASSSPGQGVGEQYF. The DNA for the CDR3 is TGTGCCAGCAGTTCCCCTGGACAGGGCGTAGGCGAGCAGTACTTC.

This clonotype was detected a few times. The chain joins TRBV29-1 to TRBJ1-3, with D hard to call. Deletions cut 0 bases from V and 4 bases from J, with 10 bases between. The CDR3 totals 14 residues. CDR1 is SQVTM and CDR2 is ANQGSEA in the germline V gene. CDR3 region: CSVEDDLTGNTIYF. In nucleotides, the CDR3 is TGCAGCGTTGAAGACGACCTAACGGGAAACACCATATATTTT.

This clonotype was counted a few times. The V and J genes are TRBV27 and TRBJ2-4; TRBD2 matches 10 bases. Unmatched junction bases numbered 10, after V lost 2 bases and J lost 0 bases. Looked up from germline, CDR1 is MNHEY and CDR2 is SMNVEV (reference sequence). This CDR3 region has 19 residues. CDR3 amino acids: CASSLRGVSGGGAKNIQYF. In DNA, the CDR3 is TGTGCCAGCAGTTTAAGAGGAGTGAGCGGGGGGGGAGCCAAAAACATTCAGTACTTC.

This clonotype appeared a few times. The CDR3 DNA sequence: TGTGCCAGTGGCGGGGGGGCGACAGATACGCAGTATTTT. The encoded protein is CASGGGATDTQYF. The chain couples TRBV10-3 to TRBJ2-3, with 9 bases that match TRBD2. The CDR3 contains 13 residues. Germline V gene lookup returns CDR1 ENHRY and CDR2 SYGVKD. J was trimmed by 3 bases and V by 10 bases; bases with no gene match: 5.

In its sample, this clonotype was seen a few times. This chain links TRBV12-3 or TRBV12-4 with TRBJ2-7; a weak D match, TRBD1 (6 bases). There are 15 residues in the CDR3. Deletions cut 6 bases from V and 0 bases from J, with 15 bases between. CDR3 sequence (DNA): TGTGCCAGCAGCGACAACAGGGTAATCTCCTACGAGCAGTACTTC. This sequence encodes CASSDNRVISYEQYF.

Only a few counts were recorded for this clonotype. CDR3 protein: CSARASGQGRDEQYF. CDR3 sequence (DNA): TGCAGTGCTAGAGCCTCGGGCCAGGGGAGGGACGAGCAGTACTTC. The chain is built from TRBV20-1 and TRBJ2-7, with a tentative D call TRBD2 (7 bases). V lost 1 base, J lost 5 bases, and 18 bases lay in between. The germline gives CDR1 DFQATT, CDR2 SNEGSKA (reference sequence). This CDR3 comprises 15 residues.

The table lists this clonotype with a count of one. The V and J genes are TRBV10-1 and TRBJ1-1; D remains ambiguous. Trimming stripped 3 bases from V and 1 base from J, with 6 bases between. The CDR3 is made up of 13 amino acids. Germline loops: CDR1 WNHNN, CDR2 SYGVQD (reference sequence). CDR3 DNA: TGCGCCAGCAGTGAAGGATCGAACACTGAAGCTTTCTTT. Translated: CASSEGSNTEAFF.

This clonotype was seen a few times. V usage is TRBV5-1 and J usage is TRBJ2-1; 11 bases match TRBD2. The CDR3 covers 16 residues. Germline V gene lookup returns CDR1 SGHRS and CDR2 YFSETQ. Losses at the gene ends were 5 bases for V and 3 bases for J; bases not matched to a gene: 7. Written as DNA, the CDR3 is TGCGCCAGCAGTTATGGACTAGCGGGCTACTACAATGAGCAGTTCTTC. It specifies CASSYGLAGYYNEQFF.

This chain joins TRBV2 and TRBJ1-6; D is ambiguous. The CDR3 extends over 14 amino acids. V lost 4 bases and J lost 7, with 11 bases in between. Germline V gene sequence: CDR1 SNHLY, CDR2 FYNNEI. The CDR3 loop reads CASSGTLWNSPLHF. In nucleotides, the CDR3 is TGTGCCAGCAGTGGGACTTTATGGAATTCACCCCTCCACTTT.

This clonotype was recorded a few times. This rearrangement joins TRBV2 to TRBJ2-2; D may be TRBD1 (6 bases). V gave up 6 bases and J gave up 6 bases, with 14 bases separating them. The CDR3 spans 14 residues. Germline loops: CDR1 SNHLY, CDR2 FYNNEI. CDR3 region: CASSPNEGAGELFF. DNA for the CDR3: TGTGCCAGCAGCCCTAATGAGGGGGCCGGGGAGCTGTTTTTT.

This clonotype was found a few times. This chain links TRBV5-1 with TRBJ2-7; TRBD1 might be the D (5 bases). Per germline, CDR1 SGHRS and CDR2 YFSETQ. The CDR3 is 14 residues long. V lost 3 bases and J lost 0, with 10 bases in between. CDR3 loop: CASSSTVSSYEQYF. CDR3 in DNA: TGCGCCAGCAGCTCGACAGTTTCCTCCTACGAGCAGTACTTC.

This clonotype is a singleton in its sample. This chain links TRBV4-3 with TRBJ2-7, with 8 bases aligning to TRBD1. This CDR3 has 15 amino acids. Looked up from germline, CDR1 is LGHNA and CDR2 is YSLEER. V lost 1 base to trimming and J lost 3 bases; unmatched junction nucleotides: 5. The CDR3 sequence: CASSQAGTGLYEQYF. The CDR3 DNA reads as TGCGCCAGCAGCCAAGCCGGGACAGGACTCTACGAGCAGTACTTC.

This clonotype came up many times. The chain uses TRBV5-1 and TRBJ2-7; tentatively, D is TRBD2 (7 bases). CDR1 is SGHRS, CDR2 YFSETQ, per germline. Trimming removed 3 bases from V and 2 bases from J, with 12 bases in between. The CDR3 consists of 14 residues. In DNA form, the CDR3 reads TGCGCCAGCAGCTACCAGGGGACTACCTACGAGCAGTACTTC. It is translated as CASSYQGTTYEQYF. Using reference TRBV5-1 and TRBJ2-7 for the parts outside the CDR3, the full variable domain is KAGVTQTPRYLIKTRGQQVTLSCSPISGHRSVSWYQQTPGQGLQFLFEYFSETQRNKGNFPGRFSGRQFSNSRSEMNVSTLELGDSALYLCASSYQGTTYEQYFGPGTRLTVT.

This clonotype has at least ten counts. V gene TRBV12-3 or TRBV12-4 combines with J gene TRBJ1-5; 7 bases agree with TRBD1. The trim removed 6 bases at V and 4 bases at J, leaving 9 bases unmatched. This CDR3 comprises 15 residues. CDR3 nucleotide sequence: TGTGCCAGCAGAAAGGACAGGCTAAGTAATCAGCCCCAGCATTTT. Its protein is CASRKDRLSNQPQHF.

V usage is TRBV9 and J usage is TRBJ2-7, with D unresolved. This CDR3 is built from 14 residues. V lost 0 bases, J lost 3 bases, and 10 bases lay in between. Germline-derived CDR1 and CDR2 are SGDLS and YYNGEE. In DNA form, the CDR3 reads TGTGCCAGCAGCGTAGGGGGTCTAGGCTACGAGCAGTACTTC. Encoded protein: CASSVGGLGYEQYF.

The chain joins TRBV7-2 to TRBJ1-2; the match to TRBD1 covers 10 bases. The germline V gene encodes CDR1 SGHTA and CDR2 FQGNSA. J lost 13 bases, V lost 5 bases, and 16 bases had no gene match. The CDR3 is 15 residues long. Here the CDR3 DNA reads TGTGCCAGCAGCCCACCGGGGACAGGGGCTAAGGTGGGCACCTTC. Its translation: CASSPPGTGAKVGTF.

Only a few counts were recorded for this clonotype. CDR3 DNA: TGTGCCAGCAGCCCCTGGGGTAGCGGGATACCCAATACGCAGTATTTT. Translating gives CASSPWGSGIPNTQYF. V gene TRBV4-2 combines with J gene TRBJ2-3; 8 bases map to TRBD2. The CDR3 spans 16 residues. Germline CDR1 and CDR2: LGHNA and YNFKEQ. J gave up 7 bases and V 4 bases, and 13 bases lay outside the gene matches.

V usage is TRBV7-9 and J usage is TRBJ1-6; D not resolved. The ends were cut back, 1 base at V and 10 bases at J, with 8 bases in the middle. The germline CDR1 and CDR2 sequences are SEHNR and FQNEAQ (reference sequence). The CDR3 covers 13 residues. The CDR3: CASSLGLGSPLHF. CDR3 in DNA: TGTGCCAGCAGCTTAGGTCTCGGATCACCCCTCCACTTT.

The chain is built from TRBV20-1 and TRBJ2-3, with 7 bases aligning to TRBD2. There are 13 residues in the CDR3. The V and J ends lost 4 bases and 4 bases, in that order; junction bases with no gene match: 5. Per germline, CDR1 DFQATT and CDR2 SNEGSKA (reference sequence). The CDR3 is CSATPGGPDTQYF. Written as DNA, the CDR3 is TGCAGTGCTACTCCGGGGGGTCCAGATACGCAGTATTTT.

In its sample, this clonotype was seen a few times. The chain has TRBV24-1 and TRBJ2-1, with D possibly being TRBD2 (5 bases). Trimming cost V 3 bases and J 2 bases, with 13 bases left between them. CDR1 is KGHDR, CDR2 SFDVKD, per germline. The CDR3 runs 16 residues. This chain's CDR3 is CATSDLQAATYNEQFF. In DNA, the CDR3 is TGTGCCACCAGTGATCTACAAGCGGCGACCTACAATGAGCAGTTCTTC.

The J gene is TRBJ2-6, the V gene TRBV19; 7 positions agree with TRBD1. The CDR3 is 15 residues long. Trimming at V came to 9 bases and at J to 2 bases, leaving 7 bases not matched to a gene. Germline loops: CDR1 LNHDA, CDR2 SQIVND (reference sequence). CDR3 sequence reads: CASATTGAGANVLTF. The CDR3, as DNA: TGTGCCAGCGCGACCACAGGGGCTGGGGCCAACGTCCTGACTTTC.

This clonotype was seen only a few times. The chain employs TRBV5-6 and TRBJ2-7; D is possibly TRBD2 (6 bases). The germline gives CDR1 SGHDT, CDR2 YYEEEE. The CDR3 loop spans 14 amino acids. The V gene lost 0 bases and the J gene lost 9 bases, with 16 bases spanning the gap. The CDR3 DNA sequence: TGTGCCAGCAGCTTGGGCGGGGCTACGATTGGGCAGTACTTC. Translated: CASSLGGATIGQYF.

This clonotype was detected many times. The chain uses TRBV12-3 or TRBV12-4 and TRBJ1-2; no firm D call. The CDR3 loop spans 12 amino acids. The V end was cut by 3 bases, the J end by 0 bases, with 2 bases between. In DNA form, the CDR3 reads TGTGCCAGCAGTTTCTCTAACTATGGCTACACCTTC. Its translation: CASSFSNYGYTF.

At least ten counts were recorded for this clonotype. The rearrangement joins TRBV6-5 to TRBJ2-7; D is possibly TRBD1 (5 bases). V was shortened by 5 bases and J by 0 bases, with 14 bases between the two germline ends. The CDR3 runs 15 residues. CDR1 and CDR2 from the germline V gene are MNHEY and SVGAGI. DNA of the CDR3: TGTGCCAGCAGTCCGAGCGCCGACAGCTCCTACGAGCAGTACTTC. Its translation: CASSPSADSSYEQYF.

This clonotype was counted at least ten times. CDR3 DNA: TGTGCCACCAGCTCTAGACCGGGACATACCTACAATGAGCAGTTCTTC. It specifies CATSSRPGHTYNEQFF. This chain connects TRBV15 to TRBJ2-1, with a tentative D call TRBD1 (6 bases). Trimming removed 5 bases from V and 2 bases from J, with 16 bases in between. The CDR3 has 16 residues. From germline, CDR1 is LNHNV and CDR2 YYDKDF (reference sequence).